These 2 T cell receptor beta chains were all obtained from the same sample, sequenced in a study of blood T cell repertoires in COVID-19. Clones were sequenced by immunoSEQ multiplex PCR, and TCRdb holds only the in-frame ones, with some missing. This table holds around 61,000 clones, approximately 84% found once. The specimen sequenced was peripheral blood. The source of these receptors is a man aged 50-59 years with active COVID-19.

This clone appeared a few times. The chain joins TRBV7-9 to TRBJ1-1; a weak D match, TRBD1 (5 bases). The germline V gene encodes CDR1 SEHNR and CDR2 FQNEAQ (reference sequence). This CDR3 region has 15 residues. With 3 bases removed from V and 4 bases from J, the gap between germline ends came to 15 bases. The CDR3: CASSFPARGITEAFF. The CDR3 coding sequence is TGTGCCAGCAGCTTCCCAGCGCGGGGGATCACTGAAGCTTTCTTT. Drawing the rest from reference TRBV7-9 and TRBJ1-1, the complete variable domain is DTGVSQNPRHKITKRGQNVTFRCDPISEHNRLYWYRQTLGQGPEFLTYFQNEAQLEKSRLLSDRFSAERPKGSFSTLEIQRTEQGDSAMYLCASSFPARGITEAFFGQGTRLTVV.

The J gene is TRBJ1-5, the V gene TRBV19; D may be TRBD1 (6 bases). The CDR3 covers 15 residues. CDR1 is LNHDA and CDR2 is SQIVND in the germline V gene (reference sequence). The V gene lost 6 bases and the J gene lost 3 bases, with 15 bases spanning the gap. The CDR3 protein is CASRGAVRNNQPQHF. CDR3 sequence (DNA): TGTGCCAGTAGGGGGGCGGTCAGGAACAATCAGCCCCAGCATTTT.